Following are 20 T cell receptor beta chains from one sample sequenced in a study of Graves' ophthalmopathy and Graves' hyperthyroidism. CDR3 regions of TCR beta were amplified from RNA transcripts. First-round RT-PCR employed HTBI primers, with a second-round multiplex PCR after it. TCRdb ran MiXCR on the multiplex PCR reads and lists one entry per CDR3 protein. The sample yields some 350,000 distinct CDR3 sequences, roughly a sixth seen once. Sequenced input: peripheral blood. These receptors all come from an adult woman with stable Graves' hyperthyroidism.

This clonotype was found many times. The gene calls are TRBV12-3 or TRBV12-4 and TRBJ1-3; D remains ambiguous. The CDR3 is 12 amino acids. V was trimmed by 7 bases and J by 3 bases, leaving 7 bases between them. CDR3 sequence reads: CASTLSGNTIYF. The CDR3 DNA reads as TGTGCCAGCACTCTCAGTGGAAACACCATATATTTT.

This chain links TRBV19 with TRBJ2-2; a weak D match, TRBD1 (5 bases). CDR1 and CDR2 (germline): LNHDA, SQIVND (reference sequence). Trimming took 5 bases from V and 4 from J, leaving 17 bases between them. This CDR3 region has 16 residues. CDR3 loop: CASSYPGHPVTGELFF. CDR3 nucleotides: TGTGCCAGTAGTTACCCCGGACATCCTGTCACCGGGGAGCTGTTTTTT.

The V call is TRBV9, the J call TRBJ2-7; TRBD2 aligns across 7 bases. Trimming took 3 bases from V and 3 from J; bases not matched to a gene: 6. Per germline, CDR1 SGDLS and CDR2 YYNGEE. The CDR3 is 14 residues long. The CDR3 DNA follows: TGTGCCAGCAGCGCGCGGGGGACCCACTACGAGCAGTACTTC. This encodes CASSARGTHYEQYF.

This clonotype was observed many times. It may be a read error: a sequence one base away is much more abundant. DNA for the CDR3: TGTGCGATACTCCGACAGGGTAGGACCACTGAAGCTTTCTTT. This translates into CAILRQGRTTEAFF. The rearrangement joins TRBV6-1 to TRBJ1-1, with TRBD1 identical over 7 bases. The V gene's germline CDR1 is MNHNS and CDR2 SASEGT. The CDR3 consists of 14 residues.

This clonotype was counted between two and nine times. The chain links TRBV7-9 to TRBJ1-1, with no clear D. CDR3 size: 14 residues. The ends were cut back, 1 base at V and 6 bases at J, with 12 bases in the middle. The germline V gene encodes CDR1 SEHNR and CDR2 FQNEAQ (reference sequence). DNA for the CDR3: TGTGCCAGCAGCTTAGGGGAGGTTGCGGCTGAAGCTTTCTTT. Translated: CASSLGEVAAEAFF.

This clonotype was detected ten times or more. The chain employs TRBV6-2 or TRBV6-3 and TRBJ1-2; a possible D gene is TRBD1 (5 bases). The length of the CDR3 is 18 residues. CDR1 MNHEY and CDR2 SVGEGT come from the germline V gene. V lost 2 bases and J lost 8, with 27 bases in between. The CDR3, as DNA: TGTGCCAGCAGTTACGGGTTATTCCGGGACGTTCCTCAATGGGGCTACACCTTC. Translating it yields CASSYGLFRDVPQWGYTF.

In this sample, this clonotype turned up many times. This sequence joins TRBV7-9 and TRBJ2-7, with D possibly being TRBD1 or TRBD2 (7 bases each). CDR1 and CDR2 from the germline V gene are SEHNR and FQNEAQ (reference sequence). The germline V and J ends were trimmed by 5 bases and 5 bases, with 16 bases remaining between them. This CDR3 region has 14 residues. The CDR3 coding sequence is TGTGCCAGCAGCCCGCCAGGGGGGGTCGACGAGCAGTACTTC. Translated, it gives CASSPPGGVDEQYF. The full variable domain, rest sourced from reference TRBV7-9 and TRBJ2-7, is DTGVSQNPRHKITKRGQNVTFRCDPISEHNRLYWYRQTLGQGPEFLTYFQNEAQLEKSRLLSDRFSAERPKGSFSTLEIQRTEQGDSAMYLCASSPPGGVDEQYFGPGTRLTVT.

This clonotype has at least ten counts. The chain links TRBV6-2 or TRBV6-3 to TRBJ2-7; 7 bases agree with TRBD2. This CDR3 region has 14 residues. The junction had 8 bases not matched to a gene; V was cut back by 6 bases and J by 3 bases. Germline V gene lookup returns CDR1 MNHEY and CDR2 SVGEGT. The CDR3: CASSPQAGFYEQYF. In nucleotides, the CDR3 is TGTGCCAGCAGCCCACAAGCGGGATTCTACGAGCAGTACTTC.

At least ten counts were recorded for this clonotype. This chain links TRBV9 with TRBJ1-1; no clear D gene. V lost 0 bases and J 4 bases, leaving 16 bases between the germline ends. This CDR3 has 16 residues. Germline CDR1 and CDR2: SGDLS and YYNGEE. CDR3 residues: CASSVVPEIGSTEAFF. The DNA of the CDR3 is TGTGCCAGCAGCGTAGTCCCAGAAATCGGTAGCACTGAAGCTTTCTTT.

The chain employs TRBV4-3 and TRBJ2-7; TRBD2 agrees at 8 bases. CDR1 is LGHNA and CDR2 is YSLEER in the germline V gene. The CDR3 length is 15 residues. The trim removed 4 bases at V and 2 bases at J, leaving 7 bases unmatched. The CDR3 loop is CASSPRAGGTYEQYF. The CDR3 nucleotides read TGCGCCAGCAGCCCGCGCGCGGGAGGAACCTACGAGCAGTACTTC.

This clonotype was recorded at least ten times. This chain links TRBV15 with TRBJ2-7; no definite D call. V lost 5 bases and J 5 bases, leaving 16 bases between the germline ends. The germline CDR1 and CDR2 sequences are LNHNV and YYDKDF (reference sequence). This CDR3 contains 14 residues. The CDR3 DNA reads as TGTGCCACCAGCTTCCTGGGCAGTTCCCACGAGCAGTACTTC. This gives the protein CATSFLGSSHEQYF.

This clonotype showed up many times. CDR3 region: CASSLALFEQYF. CDR3 coding DNA: TGTGCCAGCAGCCTGGCCCTCTTCGAGCAGTACTTC. The chain combines TRBV6-2 or TRBV6-3 with TRBJ2-7; D call uncertain. Trimming pared 6 bases from V and 6 bases from J, leaving 12 bases between. Germline values: CDR1 MNHEY, CDR2 SVGEGT. This CDR3 spans 12 amino acids.

This clonotype was counted at least ten times. J is TRBJ2-7 and V is TRBV29-1; a weak D match, TRBD1 (6 bases). Germline loops: CDR1 SQVTM, CDR2 ANQGSEA. This CDR3 region has 15 residues. V gave up 4 bases and J gave up 4 bases, with 20 bases separating them. This CDR3 reads CSVVRPLQGSYEQYF. CDR3 nucleotide sequence: TGCAGCGTTGTACGGCCGTTACAGGGTAGTTACGAGCAGTACTTC.

This clonotype occurred many times. The chain carries TRBV19 and TRBJ2-7, with D tentatively TRBD1 (6 bases). The length of the CDR3 is 13 residues. V was clipped by 3 bases and J by 3 bases, with 9 bases between them. Per germline, CDR1 LNHDA and CDR2 SQIVND (reference sequence). The CDR3 DNA reads as TGTGCCAGTAGTATCGGACAGAACTACGAGCAGTACTTC. This sequence encodes CASSIGQNYEQYF. Supplemented by reference TRBV19 and TRBJ2-7, the full variable domain reads DGGITQSPKYLFRKEGQNVTLSCEQNLNHDAMYWYRQDPGQGLRLIYYSQIVNDFQKGDIAEGYSVSREKKESFPLTVTSAQKNPTAFYLCASSIGQNYEQYFGPGTRLTVT.

CDR3 protein: CASSLGRLAEAFF. The CDR3 DNA reads as TGTGCCAGCAGTTTAGGTCGGTTGGCTGAAGCTTTCTTT. This chain links TRBV12-3 or TRBV12-4 with TRBJ1-1; unclear D gene. This CDR3 spans 13 amino acids. Trimming stripped 1 base from V and 6 bases from J, with 9 bases between.

Here the CDR3 reads CASSPDSFYGYTF. The CDR3, as DNA: TGCGCCAGCAGCCCGGACAGTTTCTATGGCTACACCTTC. The rearrangement uses TRBV4-1 and TRBJ1-2; maybe TRBD1 (6 bases). The CDR3 has 13 residues. CDR1 and CDR2 (germline): MGHRA, YSYEKL. V lost 4 bases and J 4 bases, leaving 10 bases between the germline ends.

This clonotype showed up many times. The chain couples TRBV12-3 or TRBV12-4 to TRBJ2-2; tentative D call: TRBD1 (6 bases). The length of the CDR3 is 16 residues. Trimming shortened V by 7 bases and J by 0 bases, and 15 bases separated the two germline ends. The CDR3 nucleotides are TGTGCCAGCACCTCACCCAGGGGCCCGAACACCGGGGAGCTGTTTTTT. This sequence encodes CASTSPRGPNTGELFF.

The chain is built from TRBV27 and TRBJ2-7, with TRBD2 as a possible D gene (7 bases). V was cut by 1 base and J by 0 bases, with 10 bases left in between. The CDR3 is 15 residues long. The germline V gene encodes CDR1 MNHEY and CDR2 SMNVEV (reference sequence). CDR3 sequence reads: CASSLWGGGSYEQYF. In DNA form, the CDR3 reads TGTGCCAGCAGTTTATGGGGGGGCGGCTCCTACGAGCAGTACTTC.

The V gene is TRBV30, the J gene TRBJ2-5, with 8 nucleotides matching TRBD2. Trimming took 0 bases from V and 6 from J; bases not matched to a gene: 3. CDR3 length equals 13 residues. Germline CDR1 and CDR2: GTSNPN and SVGIG (reference sequence). CDR3 amino acids: CAWSVGSGKTQYF. The CDR3 nucleotides are TGTGCCTGGAGTGTGGGTAGCGGGAAGACCCAGTACTTC.

This chain links TRBV6-4 with TRBJ1-5; the D is unclear. V was trimmed by 0 bases and J by 6 bases, leaving 9 bases between them. Germline V gene sequence: CDR1 MRHNA, CDR2 SNTAGT. There are 14 residues in the CDR3. Here the CDR3 DNA reads TGTGCCAGCAGTGACTCTGAGGGAATTCAGCCCCAGCATTTT. Amino acids: CASSDSEGIQPQHF.